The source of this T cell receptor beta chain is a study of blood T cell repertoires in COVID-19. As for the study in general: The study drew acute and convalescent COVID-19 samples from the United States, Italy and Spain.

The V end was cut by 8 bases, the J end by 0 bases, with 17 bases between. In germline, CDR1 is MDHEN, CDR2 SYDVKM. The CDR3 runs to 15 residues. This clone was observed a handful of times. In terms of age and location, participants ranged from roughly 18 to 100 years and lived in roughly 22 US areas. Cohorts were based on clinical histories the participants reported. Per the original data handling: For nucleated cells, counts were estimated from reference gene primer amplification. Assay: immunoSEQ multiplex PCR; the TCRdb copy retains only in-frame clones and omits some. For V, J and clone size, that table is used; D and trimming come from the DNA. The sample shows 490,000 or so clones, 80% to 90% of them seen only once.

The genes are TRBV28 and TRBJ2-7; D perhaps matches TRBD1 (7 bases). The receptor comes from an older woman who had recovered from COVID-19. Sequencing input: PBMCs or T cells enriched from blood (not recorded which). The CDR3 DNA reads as TGTGCCAGCTCACCAGGGGGGTCCTTCTCCTACGAGCAGTACTTC. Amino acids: CASSPGGSFSYEQYF.